Listed below are T cell receptor beta chains from one sample, sequenced in a study of blood T cell repertoires in COVID-19. The assay was immunoSEQ multiplex PCR, and TCRdb's table has in-frame clones only and misses some. Of over 200,000 clones listed, under 85% were seen once; the top ten hold about 1.8%. The sequencing input was PBMCs or T cells enriched from blood (not recorded which). The receptors were sampled from a man between 60 and 75 years old who had recovered from COVID-19. CDR3s include the opening cysteine and the closing phenylalanine or tryptophan. Fields, in order: clone size, J gene, D gene, V gene, CDR3 protein, CDR3 DNA. The D gene is left open where the match is weak. Clone sizes are given selectively: once, few, many, or a class where the clone is expanded.

>.|TRBJ2-3|.|TRBV24-1
CATSTSTHTDTQYF
TGTGCCACCAGCACTAGTACCCACACAGATACGCAGTATTTT
>.|TRBJ2-1|TRBD2|TRBV7-3
CASSLTSPLGAGAYNEQFF
TGTGCCAGCAGCTTAACGTCCCCACTGGGAGCGGGGGCCTACAATGAGCAGTTCTTC
>.|TRBJ1-3|.|TRBV3-1/TRBV3-2
CASSQDWGAGNTIYF
TGTGCCAGCAGCCAAGATTGGGGGGCTGGAAACACCATATATTTT
>.|TRBJ1-1|.|TRBV2
CARGEVNTEAFF
TGTGCCAGAGGGGAGGTGAACACTGAAGCTTTCTTT
>few|TRBJ2-7|TRBD1|TRBV30
CAWSSVTGGYEQYF
TGTGCCTGGAGTTCGGTGACAGGGGGCTACGAGCAGTACTTC
>.|TRBJ1-5|TRBD1|TRBV7-9
CASSLFGQGNQPQHF
TGTGCCAGCAGCTTGTTCGGACAGGGGAATCAGCCCCAGCATTTT
>.|TRBJ1-1|.|TRBV5-8
CASSRGWPEAFF
TGTGCCAGCAGCCGGGGGTGGCCTGAAGCTTTCTTT
>.|TRBJ1-5|.|TRBV5-8
CASSLGVRANQPQHF
TGTGCCAGCAGCTTGGGGGTCAGGGCCAATCAGCCCCAGCATTTT
>.|TRBJ1-5|TRBD1|TRBV25-1
CASGGKGANQPQHF
TGTGCCAGCGGGGGGAAGGGGGCCAATCAGCCCCAGCATTTT
>once|TRBJ2-3|TRBD1|TRBV5-1
CASSLGQGITDTQYF
TGCGCCAGCAGCTTGGGACAGGGGATAACAGATACGCAGTATTTT
>once|TRBJ1-4|TRBD1|TRBV2
CASSGDSRNEKLFF
TGTGCCAGCAGTGGGGACAGCAGAAATGAAAAACTGTTTTTT
>.|TRBJ1-1|.|TRBV10-3
CAISESGGDGVEAFF
TGTGCCATCAGTGAGTCGGGAGGGGACGGTGTGGAAGCTTTCTTT
>.|TRBJ1-1|TRBD1|TRBV9
CASSAQTGLYTEAFF
TGTGCCAGCAGCGCCCAGACAGGGCTCTACACTGAAGCTTTCTTT
>.|TRBJ2-7|.|TRBV6-2/TRBV6-3
CASSSQGYEQYF
TGTGCCAGCAGTTCCCAGGGCTACGAGCAGTACTTC
>once|TRBJ1-4|TRBD1|TRBV7-9
CASSFPIGTGLSTNEKLFF
TGTGCCAGCAGCTTTCCAATCGGGACAGGGCTATCAACTAATGAAAAACTGTTTTTT
>.|TRBJ2-7|.|TRBV6-5
CASSRAYEQYF
TGTGCCAGCAGTAGAGCCTACGAGCAGTACTTC
>.|TRBJ2-1|.|TRBV7-9
CASSLDTLVHEQFF
TGTGCCAGCAGCTTGGACACCCTTGTGCATGAGCAGTTCTTC
>few|TRBJ1-1|.|TRBV2
CASNINTEAFF
TGTGCCAGCAACATAAACACTGAAGCTTTCTTT
>.|TRBJ1-1|.|TRBV24-1
CATSVADPEAFF
TGTGCCACCAGTGTAGCCGACCCTGAAGCTTTCTTT
>.|TRBJ1-1|TRBD1|TRBV4-2
CASSQPGQGSGEAFF
TGTGCCAGCAGCCAACCGGGACAGGGGTCCGGTGAAGCTTTCTTT
>.|TRBJ1-1|.|TRBV7-9
CASHVQGGINTEAFF
TGTGCGTCACACGTCCAAGGGGGAATTAACACTGAAGCTTTCTTT
>.|TRBJ2-1|TRBD1|TRBV6-2/TRBV6-3
CASSYGQGYNEQFF
TGTGCCAGCAGTTACGGACAGGGGTACAATGAGCAGTTCTTC
>.|TRBJ2-2|TRBD1|TRBV29-1
CSVALRDRGGTPGELFF
TGCAGCGTTGCTCTCCGGGACAGGGGTGGAACCCCCGGGGAGCTGTTTTTT
>.|TRBJ1-2|.|TRBV11-3
CASSSGYGYTF
TGTGCCAGCAGCTCGGGCTATGGCTACACCTTC
>.|TRBJ2-7|.|TRBV5-1
CASSLADQGEQYF
TGCGCCAGCAGCTTGGCCGATCAGGGCGAGCAGTACTTC
>.|TRBJ1-5|TRBD1|TRBV6-5
CASRRQGTGNQPQHF
TGTGCCAGCAGACGACAGGGTACAGGCAATCAGCCCCAGCATTTT
>.|TRBJ1-2|TRBD1|TRBV30
CAWTPRGQDGYTF
TGTGCCTGGACTCCACGGGGACAGGACGGCTACACCTTC
>.|TRBJ2-5|TRBD2|TRBV11-2
CASSLDRTLLAGLETQYF
TGTGCCAGCAGCTTAGATCGGACCCTACTAGCGGGGTTAGAGACCCAGTACTTC
>.|TRBJ2-7|.|TRBV15
CATSRDLGQSYEQYF
TGTGCCACCAGCAGAGATCTAGGACAGTCCTACGAGCAGTACTTC
>.|TRBJ1-4|.|TRBV19
CASREVAATNEKLFF
TGTGCCAGTAGGGAGGTGGCCGCAACTAATGAAAAACTGTTTTTT
>.|TRBJ2-1|TRBD2|TRBV6-1
CASSELGGGSYNEQFF
TGTGCCAGCAGTGAATTAGGCGGGGGCTCCTACAATGAGCAGTTCTTC
>.|TRBJ1-2|TRBD1|TRBV19
CASKMGQFGYTF
TGTGCCAGTAAAATGGGACAGTTTGGCTACACCTTC
>.|TRBJ1-2|.|TRBV4-2
CASSQSGGTPNYGYTF
TGTGCCAGCAGCCAGTCGGGGGGAACACCCAACTATGGCTACACCTTC
>.|TRBJ2-7|.|TRBV15
CATSRERSLPDEQYF
TGTGCCACCAGCAGAGAGAGGTCACTGCCCGACGAGCAGTACTTC
>.|TRBJ2-7|TRBD1|TRBV2
CASRRDRGYEQYF
TGTGCCAGCAGGCGGGACAGGGGTTACGAGCAGTACTTC
>.|TRBJ2-1|TRBD1|TRBV5-1
CASSLAGGWGNEQFF
TGCGCCAGCAGCTTGGCAGGGGGCTGGGGGAATGAGCAGTTCTTC
>.|TRBJ1-1|TRBD1|TRBV5-1
CASSPRQGRTEAFF
TGCGCCAGCAGCCCTCGACAGGGCCGCACTGAAGCTTTCTTT
>.|TRBJ1-2|.|TRBV4-3
CASSQDYGGGSYGYTF
TGCGCCAGCAGCCAAGATTACGGGGGAGGTAGCTATGGCTACACCTTC
>.|TRBJ2-5|TRBD1|TRBV5-1
CASKDRVKEETQYF
TGCGCCAGCAAAGACAGGGTTAAGGAAGAGACCCAGTACTTC
>.|TRBJ2-7|.|TRBV4-3
CASSPEASDFYEQYF
TGCGCCAGCAGCCCAGAGGCTAGCGACTTTTACGAGCAGTACTTC
>.|TRBJ2-2|.|TRBV7-2
CASSLARSTGELFF
TGTGCCAGCAGCTTAGCGAGGAGCACCGGGGAGCTGTTTTTT
>once|TRBJ1-2|TRBD1|TRBV5-7
CASGGRMDRGVDYGYTF
TGTGCCAGCGGGGGTAGAATGGACAGGGGAGTTGATTATGGCTACACCTTC
>.|TRBJ2-2|.|TRBV2
CASSPTTGELFF
TGTGCCAGCAGCCCCACTACCGGGGAGCTGTTTTTT
>.|TRBJ1-1|.|TRBV25-1
CASVAKAGLNTEAFF
TGTGCCAGTGTGGCAAAAGCGGGGCTGAACACTGAAGCTTTCTTT
>few|TRBJ2-1|.|TRBV6-5
CASSYSTTNYEQFF
TGTGCCAGCAGTTACTCGACGACTAATTATGAGCAGTTCTTC
>.|TRBJ1-6|TRBD1|TRBV4-3
CASSQWSRGPNSPLHF
TGCGCCAGCAGCCAGTGGTCGAGGGGGCCGAATTCACCCCTCCACTTT
>.|TRBJ2-1|.|TRBV19
CASSIARSNEQFF
TGTGCCAGTAGTATCGCGAGGAGCAATGAGCAGTTCTTC
>.|TRBJ1-1|.|TRBV12-5
CASGLNKNTEAFF
TGTGCTAGTGGTTTGAATAAGAACACTGAAGCTTTCTTT